This T cell receptor (beta chain) stems from a study of blood T cell repertoires in COVID-19. Study context: Researchers got acute and convalescent COVID-19 samples from the United States, Italy and Spain. In each case, the material was cDNA or gDNA derived from T cells, B-cell-depleted T cells, or PBMCs.

In the authors' methods: From reference gene primer amplification, estimates of nucleated cell counts were derived. This table comes from immunoSEQ multiplex PCR, and its TCRdb copy is limited to in-frame clones, with some not included. V and J calls and clone size come straight from that table; D and trimming were deduced from the DNA. The profile shows hundreds of thousands of clones, roughly 76% of them singletons. Patients at the Seattle site were enrolled during active infection and followed longitudinally. CDR1 is MDHEN and CDR2 is SYDVKM in the germline V gene. The CDR3 consists of 15 residues. The V gene lost 6 bases and the J gene lost 6 bases, with 18 bases spanning the gap.

This TCR came from a woman aged 80 or over with COVID-19, enrolled during active disease. The sequenced sample consisted of peripheral blood. V and J are TRBV28 and TRBJ1-5; D may be TRBD1 (5 bases). The CDR3 reads CASRNPGLVGQPQHF. Written as DNA, the CDR3 is TGTGCCAGCAGAAACCCAGGGTTGGTGGGTCAGCCCCAGCATTTT.